The clone carrying this TCR beta chain was found many times. Its specificity is not known. Germline V gives CDR1 SGHNT, CDR2 YYREEE (reference sequence). The CDR3 spans 15 residues. V was cut by 4 bases and J by 4 bases, with 17 bases left in between. The entry originates in a study of read filtering for tumor transcriptome and immune sequencing. Overall study findings and caveats: The CD138-negative fraction was mixed bone marrow immune cells, not pure T cells.

The library was built from around 380 ng RNA with molecular barcoded adaptors for alpha/delta and beta/gamma chains. TCRdb reprocessed the reads with MiXCR, giving one entry per CDR3 protein. The sample holds around 40,000 distinct CDR3 sequences, around 15% seen once. Sequenced material: a population of CD138-negative cells sorted from bone marrow. The V gene is TRBV5-4, the J gene TRBJ1-2; tentative D call: TRBD1 (5 bases). This clonotype originated in a donor over 35 with multiple myeloma. CDR3 DNA sequence: TGTGCCAGCAGCCCCGGTGGGCAAAGGGGCTATGGCTACACCTTC. This codes for CASSPGGQRGYGYTF.